This T cell receptor (beta chain) was documented in a study of spatial heterogeneity in lung cancer. This clonotype was observed a few times. TCRdb processed the 5' RACE reads anew with MiXCR; each CDR3 protein has one entry. The data show roughly 79,000 distinct CDR3 sequences, with around 7.3% seen just once and 6% to 7% held by the top ten. The sample's time point: sample taken at primary tumor resection. The source is a male donor with early-stage non-small cell lung cancer. This specimen consisted of PBMCs, obtained at surgery.

CDR3 residues: CASSAFPEIGELFF. The DNA for the CDR3 is TGTGCCAGCAGCGCTTTCCCGGAAATCGGGGAGCTGTTTTTT. The chain employs TRBV5-4 and TRBJ2-2, with D hard to call. Deletions cut 4 bases from V and 7 bases from J, with 14 bases between. Looked up from germline, CDR1 is SGHNT and CDR2 is YYREEE (reference sequence). CDR3 length: 14 amino acids.